This T cell receptor beta chain was sequenced in a study of blood T cell repertoires in COVID-19. In the study overall: Acute and convalescent COVID-19 samples came from the United States, Italy and Spain.

Germline CDR1 and CDR2: MNHEY and SMNVEV (reference sequence). The CDR3 length is 18 residues. V gave up 5 bases and J gave up 1 base; unmatched junction bases: 12. Authors' processing steps: Amplified reference gene primers provided the basis for estimating nucleated cell counts. Profiled with immunoSEQ multiplex PCR; TCRdb holds only in-frame clones, not every one. The V and J calls and clone size were taken over from that table, and D and trimming were inferred from the DNA. The table includes some 41,000 clones, approximately 77% detected once. The sample was peripheral blood. V is TRBV27 and J is TRBJ2-2, with 8 bases matching TRBD1. The sequence was collected from a woman in her 70s with acute or convalescent COVID-19. The CDR3 sequence: CASSARQGRPENTGELFF. DNA of the CDR3: TGTGCCAGCAGTGCCAGACAGGGGCGTCCAGAGAACACCGGGGAGCTGTTTTTT.